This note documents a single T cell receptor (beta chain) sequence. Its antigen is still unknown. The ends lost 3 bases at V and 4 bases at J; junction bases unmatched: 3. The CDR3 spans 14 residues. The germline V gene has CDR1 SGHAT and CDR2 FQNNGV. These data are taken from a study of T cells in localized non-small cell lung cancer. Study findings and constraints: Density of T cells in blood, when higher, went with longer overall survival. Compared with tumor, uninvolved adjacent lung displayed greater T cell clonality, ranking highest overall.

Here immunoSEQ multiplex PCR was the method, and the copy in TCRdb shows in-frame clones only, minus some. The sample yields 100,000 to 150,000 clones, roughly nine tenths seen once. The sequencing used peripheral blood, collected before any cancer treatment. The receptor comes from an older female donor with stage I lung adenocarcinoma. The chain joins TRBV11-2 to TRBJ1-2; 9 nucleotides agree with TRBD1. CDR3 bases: TGTGCCAGCAGCTTGGGACAGGGCGTCTATGGCTACACCTTC. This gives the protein CASSLGQGVYGYTF. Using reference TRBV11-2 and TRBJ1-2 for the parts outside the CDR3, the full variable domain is EAGVAQSPRYKIIEKRQSVAFWCNPISGHATLYWYQQILGQGPKLLIQFQNNGVVDDSQLPKDRFSAERLKGVDSTLKIQPAKLEDSAVYLCASSLGQGVYGYTFGSGTRLTVV.